A single sample gave rise to the 29 T cell receptor beta chains below, sequenced in a study of blood T cell repertoires in COVID-19. Only in-frame clones appear in the TCRdb table, and some are missing; sequencing was by immunoSEQ multiplex PCR. The sample yields about 180,000 clones, 65% to 90% seen once. What was sequenced was peripheral blood. The source of these receptors is a human donor in a cohort sampled during active COVID-19.

The chain couples TRBV28 to TRBJ1-1; the D gene is possibly TRBD1 (5 bases). The CDR3 loop spans 14 amino acids. V lost 5 bases and J 0 bases, leaving 10 bases between the germline ends. CDR1 and CDR2 (germline): MDHEN, SYDVKM. This CDR3 is CASSPGGLNTEAFF. Here the CDR3 DNA reads TGTGCCAGCAGTCCGGGGGGTCTGAACACTGAAGCTTTCTTT.

This clone has just one count. This sequence joins TRBV6-6 and TRBJ2-1; 12 nucleotides line up with TRBD2. Trimming at V came to 6 bases and at J to 1 base, leaving 19 bases not matched to a gene. The CDR3 loop spans 21 amino acids. Looked up from germline, CDR1 is MNHNY and CDR2 is SVGAGI (reference sequence). CDR3 DNA: TGTGCCAGCAGCCGCAGCAACCTCCCGACTAGCGGGGGAGGATCCTACAATGAGCAGTTCTTC. Translation gives CASSRSNLPTSGGGSYNEQFF.

This rearrangement joins TRBV29-1 to TRBJ2-7; TRBD2 might be the D (6 bases). The CDR3 is 14 amino acids. Germline loops: CDR1 SQVTM, CDR2 ANQGSEA. V lost 3 bases and J lost 0, with 12 bases in between. CDR3 sequence (DNA): TGCAGCGTTGACGCTAGCGAGAGCTCCTACGAGCAGTACTTC. It codes for CSVDASESSYEQYF.

The chain combines TRBV18 with TRBJ1-4; 8 bases fit TRBD1. The trim removed 0 bases at V and 8 bases at J, leaving 5 bases unmatched. Germline CDR1 is KGHSH and CDR2 is LQKENI. The CDR3 is 15 residues long. CDR3 sequence reads: CASSPPGQGFEKLFF. The CDR3 coding sequence is TGTGCCAGCTCACCACCAGGACAGGGTTTCGAAAAACTGTTTTTT.

J is TRBJ2-7 and V is TRBV4-2; the D is unclear. V lost 1 base and J lost 5, with 12 bases in between. In germline, CDR1 is LGHNA, CDR2 YNFKEQ. This CDR3 has 14 amino acids. The CDR3 sequence: CASSQGVEAHEQYF. In DNA form, the CDR3 reads TGTGCCAGCAGCCAAGGCGTAGAGGCCCACGAGCAGTACTTC.

The chain recombines TRBV10-3 with TRBJ1-3; D remains ambiguous. Between the trimmed V and J ends, which lost 5 bases and 0 bases, there was a span of 17 bases. Per germline, CDR1 ENHRY and CDR2 SYGVKD. This CDR3 is built from 17 residues. The CDR3 DNA reads TGTGCCATCAGTCGAGGTCAGACCCTCAGCTCTGGAAACACCATATATTTT. Translating it yields CAISRGQTLSSGNTIYF.

The rearrangement uses TRBV6-2 or TRBV6-3 and TRBJ1-1; no clear D gene. V lost 0 bases, J lost 0 bases, and 14 bases lay in between. The CDR3 is 17 residues long. CDR1 and CDR2 from the germline V gene are MNHEY and SVGEGT. The CDR3 loop is CASSYSVTYHVNTEAFF. The CDR3 DNA sequence: TGTGCCAGCAGTTACTCGGTCACCTACCATGTGAACACTGAAGCTTTCTTT.

This chain uses TRBV10-1 with TRBJ2-1, with TRBD2 matching over 10 bases. The CDR3 covers 13 residues. CDR1 is WNHNN and CDR2 is SYGVQD in the germline V gene (reference sequence). The ends lost 5 bases at V and 9 bases at J; junction bases unmatched: 4. CDR3 region: CASSSGGASEQFF. CDR3 nucleotides: TGCGCCAGCAGTAGCGGGGGGGCCAGTGAGCAGTTCTTC.

The chain carries TRBV11-2 and TRBJ2-7, with 8 bases identical to TRBD1. The J segment lost 3 bases and the V segment lost 0 bases, leaving 7 bases of the junction unmatched. CDR1 and CDR2 (germline): SGHAT, FQNNGV. The CDR3 length is 16 residues. CDR3 in amino acids: CASSLEGQAPVYEQYF. The DNA for the CDR3 is TGTGCCAGCAGCTTAGAGGGACAGGCTCCCGTCTACGAGCAGTACTTC.

The rearrangement links TRBV28 to TRBJ1-5, with D uncertain. Trimming cost V 4 bases and J 2 bases, with 9 bases left between them. The CDR3 is 14 residues long. Germline assignment: CDR1 MDHEN and CDR2 SYDVKM. In nucleotides, the CDR3 is TGTGCCAGCAGTTCCCCCGCAGGCAATCAGCCCCAGCATTTT. This gives the protein CASSSPAGNQPQHF.

The rearrangement uses TRBV6-2 or TRBV6-3 and TRBJ1-3, with D perhaps matching TRBD1 (5 bases). The length of the CDR3 is 15 residues. V was trimmed by 2 bases and J by 0 bases, leaving 8 bases between them. Germline V gives CDR1 MNHEY, CDR2 SVGEGT. CDR3 loop: CASSYGGVSGNTIYF. The CDR3 DNA reads as TGTGCCAGCAGTTACGGAGGGGTCTCTGGAAACACCATATATTTT.

The V call is TRBV19, the J call TRBJ1-2; D is perhaps TRBD1 (5 bases). This CDR3 region has 14 residues. Per the germline V gene, CDR1 is LNHDA and CDR2 is SQIVND (reference sequence). V was shortened by 6 bases and J by 6 bases, with 17 bases between the two germline ends. As DNA, the CDR3 is TGTGCCAGTAGGGTCCCCGACAGACCAAATGGCTACACCTTC. Its translation: CASRVPDRPNGYTF.

The CDR3 DNA reads as TGCGCCAGCAGCTTGCGGGGACAGGGTTTGGGTGGCTACACCTTC. This gives the protein CASSLRGQGLGGYTF. J is TRBJ1-2 and V is TRBV5-1, with TRBD1 identical over 9 bases. With V trimmed by 1 base and J by 7 bases, 8 bases remained unmatched. Germline V gene data show CDR1 as SGHRS and CDR2 as YFSETQ. The length of the CDR3 is 15 residues.

The J gene is TRBJ1-1, the V gene TRBV10-1; possible D gene TRBD1, 6 bases. From germline, CDR1 is WNHNN and CDR2 SYGVQD (reference sequence). There are 13 residues in the CDR3. V shed 6 bases and J shed 1 base, with 9 bases lying between them. For the CDR3, the DNA is TGCGCCAGCAGCAGACAGGAGAACACTGAAGCTTTCTTT. This translates into CASSRQENTEAFF.

The genes are TRBV10-2 and TRBJ2-3; 9 nucleotides agree with TRBD2. The germline CDR1 and CDR2 sequences are WSHSY and SAAADI. The CDR3 covers 18 residues. Trimming at V came to 0 bases and at J to 1 base, leaving 8 bases not matched to a gene. The DNA for the CDR3 is TGCGCCAGCAGTGAGTCGACTCTGGTAGCGGGAGGCACAGATACGCAGTATTTT. It is translated as CASSESTLVAGGTDTQYF.

The rearrangement joins TRBV6-5 to TRBJ2-7, with 9 nucleotides matching TRBD2. The J segment lost 0 bases and the V segment lost 6 bases, leaving 3 bases of the junction unmatched. The CDR3 is 14 amino acids. CDR1 is MNHEY and CDR2 is SVGAGI in the germline V gene. The CDR3 region has the DNA TGTGCCAGCAGGAATAGCGGGGGCTCCTACGAGCAGTACTTC. Translation gives CASRNSGGSYEQYF.

For the CDR3, the DNA is TGTGCCAGCAGCCAAGCGGCAGGGGAGGGTGGCTACACCTTC. Protein: CASSQAAGEGGYTF. This chain links TRBV4-2 with TRBJ1-2; tentatively, D is TRBD1 (6 bases). Trimming pared 1 base from V and 7 bases from J, leaving 13 bases between. This CDR3 has 14 amino acids. CDR1 is LGHNA and CDR2 is YNFKEQ in the germline V gene.

This sequence joins TRBV10-1 and TRBJ1-1; tentatively, D is TRBD1 (5 bases). This CDR3 is 13 amino acids long. Deletions cut 0 bases from V and 10 bases from J, with 12 bases between. Per germline, CDR1 WNHNN and CDR2 SYGVQD (reference sequence). CDR3 nucleotide sequence: TGCGCCAGCAGTGAGTCTTGGGGCTCCGTAGCTTTCTTT. It specifies CASSESWGSVAFF.

The chain employs TRBV7-9 and TRBJ2-7; a weak D match, TRBD2 (7 bases). The CDR3 extends over 14 amino acids. The germline CDR1 and CDR2 sequences are SEHNR and FQNEAQ (reference sequence). V lost 5 bases and J lost 7, with 18 bases in between. CDR3 in amino acids: CASSLPPEGGEQYF. The CDR3 DNA is TGTGCCAGCAGCCTCCCGCCTGAGGGGGGGGAGCAGTACTTC.

The chain employs TRBV19 and TRBJ1-2; 7 bases line up with TRBD1. The J segment lost 2 bases and the V segment lost 7 bases, leaving 16 bases of the junction unmatched. Germline loops: CDR1 LNHDA, CDR2 SQIVND (reference sequence). The CDR3 is 17 residues long. The CDR3 here is CASTPGKGGGLNYGYTF. The CDR3 DNA follows: TGTGCCAGTACCCCGGGGAAAGGGGGCGGCCTCAACTATGGCTACACCTTC.

This clone has more than one count but fewer than ten. The J gene is TRBJ1-1, the V gene TRBV9; unclear D gene. The CDR3 has 14 residues. Germline assignment: CDR1 SGDLS and CDR2 YYNGEE. Deletions cut 0 bases from V and 1 base from J, with 7 bases between. This CDR3 is CASSVEAGNTEAFF. DNA for the CDR3: TGTGCCAGCAGCGTAGAGGCGGGGAACACTGAAGCTTTCTTT.

The gene calls are TRBV10-3 and TRBJ2-7; maybe TRBD1 (6 bases). V was trimmed by 7 bases and J by 1 base, leaving 11 bases between them. The CDR3 is 13 residues long. From germline, CDR1 is ENHRY and CDR2 SYGVKD. The CDR3 DNA reads as TGTGCCATCAATACGGGACAATCCTACGAGCAGTACTTC. This codes for CAINTGQSYEQYF.

This clone was seen only once. The chain has TRBV11-3 and TRBJ2-1; D might be TRBD2 (5 bases). With 2 bases removed from V and 2 bases from J, the gap between germline ends came to 13 bases. There are 16 residues in the CDR3. Germline V CDR1 and CDR2: SGHNT, YENEEA. The CDR3 reads CASSLRGEPPYNEQFF. The CDR3 region has the DNA TGTGCCAGCAGCTTACGTGGGGAGCCCCCCTACAATGAGCAGTTCTTC.

This chain joins TRBV27 and TRBJ2-2, with 7 nucleotides matching TRBD2. Germline-derived CDR1 and CDR2 are MNHEY and SMNVEV (reference sequence). Losses at the gene ends were 1 base for V and 2 bases for J; bases not matched to a gene: 7. The CDR3 loop spans 17 amino acids. CDR3 coding DNA: TGTGCCAGCAGTTTATGGGCTAGCGGTTCTAACACCGGGGAGCTGTTTTTT. As protein: CASSLWASGSNTGELFF.

This clone was observed a handful of times. The chain carries TRBV6-6 and TRBJ2-1; D not resolved. Germline-derived CDR1 and CDR2 are MNHNY and SVGAGI (reference sequence). This CDR3 is built from 11 residues. The ends were cut back, 5 bases at V and 7 bases at J, with 6 bases in the middle. This chain's CDR3 is CASSPSNEQFF. The DNA for the CDR3 is TGTGCCAGCAGTCCTAGTAATGAGCAGTTCTTC.

A word on this clone: One junction end disagrees with the germline gene, perhaps due to a read error. V gene TRBV7-7 combines with J gene TRBJ2-7, with D possibly being TRBD1 (5 bases). Germline V lookup: CDR1 SSHAT, CDR2 FNYEAQ (reference sequence). The CDR3 sequence is 13 residues long. The CDR3: CASSFGQGGEQYF. CDR3 in DNA: TGTGCTAGCAGCTTCGGCCAGGGTGGCGAGCAGTACTTC.

This clone was seen once. The J gene is TRBJ1-5, the V gene TRBV16; D gene unclear. V was cut by 0 bases and J by 8 bases, with 14 bases left in between. Germline V gene data show CDR1 as KGHSY and CDR2 as FQNENV. The CDR3 contains 15 residues. This chain's CDR3 is CASSQSAGVGEPQHF. The CDR3 nucleotides are TGTGCCAGCAGCCAATCCGCCGGGGTTGGGGAGCCCCAGCATTTT.

This chain uses TRBV6-5 with TRBJ2-7; 10 bases fit TRBD2. Per germline, CDR1 MNHEY and CDR2 SVGAGI. The CDR3 sequence is 15 residues long. V was pared by 0 bases and J by 5 bases, with 4 bases of the junction left unmatched. CDR3 bases: TGTGCCAGCAGTTACTCGAAACTAGCGGGGAACGAGCAGTACTTC. Encoded protein: CASSYSKLAGNEQYF.

J is TRBJ1-5 and V is TRBV9, with D perhaps matching TRBD1 (5 bases). CDR3 size: 14 residues. V was clipped by 2 bases and J by 6 bases, with 12 bases between them. Germline CDR1 reads SGDLS; CDR2 reads YYNGEE. CDR3 residues: CASSVQGGSQPQHF. The CDR3 DNA sequence: TGTGCCAGCAGCGTCCAGGGTGGTAGTCAGCCCCAGCATTTT.